The clone carrying this T cell receptor (beta chain) was recorded a few times. Its matching antigen is unknown. The authors ran a second PCR of about 6 to 12 cycles using a sample-barcoded 5' primer and a J-beta primer mix. TCRdb re-analysed the 5' RACE reads in MiXCR, keeping a single row per CDR3 protein. The table records 1.4 million to 1.5 million distinct CDR3 sequences, around 39% of them present only once. This entry is derived from a study of blood T cells in healthy people across ages. General study results and limits: Diversity of TCR beta per million T cells declined in a roughly linear way with age.

This receptor was taken from a woman in her late teens or twenties in good health. Input material: blood.

The CDR3 DNA is TGTGCCAGCACCCTGACCACCAGCCTCTATGGCTACACCTTC. It translates to CASTLTTSLYGYTF. The chain joins TRBV12-3 or TRBV12-4 to TRBJ1-2; D is undetermined. The ends were cut back, 7 bases at V and 4 bases at J, with 16 bases in the middle. CDR3 length: 14 amino acids.